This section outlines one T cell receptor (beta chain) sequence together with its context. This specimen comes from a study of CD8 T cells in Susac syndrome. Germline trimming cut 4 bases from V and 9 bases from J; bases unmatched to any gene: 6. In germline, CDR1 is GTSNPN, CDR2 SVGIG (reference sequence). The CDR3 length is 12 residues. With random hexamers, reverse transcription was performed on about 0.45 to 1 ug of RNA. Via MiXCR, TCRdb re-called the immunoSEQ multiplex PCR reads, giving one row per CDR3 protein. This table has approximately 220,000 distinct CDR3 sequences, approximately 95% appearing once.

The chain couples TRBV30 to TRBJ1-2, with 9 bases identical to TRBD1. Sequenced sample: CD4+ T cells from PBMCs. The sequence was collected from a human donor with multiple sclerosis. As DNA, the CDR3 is TGTGCCTGGAACCCGGGACAGGGACGCTACACCTTC. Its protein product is CAWNPGQGRYTF.